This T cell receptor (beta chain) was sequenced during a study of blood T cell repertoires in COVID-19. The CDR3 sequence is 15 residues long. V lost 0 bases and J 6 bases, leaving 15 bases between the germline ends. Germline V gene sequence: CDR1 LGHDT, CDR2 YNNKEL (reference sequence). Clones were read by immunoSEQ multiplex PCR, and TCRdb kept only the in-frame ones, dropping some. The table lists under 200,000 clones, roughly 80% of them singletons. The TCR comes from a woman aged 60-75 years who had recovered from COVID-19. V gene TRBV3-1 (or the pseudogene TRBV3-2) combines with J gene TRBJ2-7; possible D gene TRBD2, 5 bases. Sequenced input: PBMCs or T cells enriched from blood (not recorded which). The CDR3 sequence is CASSQDHRGTGEQYF. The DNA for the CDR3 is TGTGCCAGCAGCCAAGATCATCGGGGTACGGGCGAGCAGTACTTC.